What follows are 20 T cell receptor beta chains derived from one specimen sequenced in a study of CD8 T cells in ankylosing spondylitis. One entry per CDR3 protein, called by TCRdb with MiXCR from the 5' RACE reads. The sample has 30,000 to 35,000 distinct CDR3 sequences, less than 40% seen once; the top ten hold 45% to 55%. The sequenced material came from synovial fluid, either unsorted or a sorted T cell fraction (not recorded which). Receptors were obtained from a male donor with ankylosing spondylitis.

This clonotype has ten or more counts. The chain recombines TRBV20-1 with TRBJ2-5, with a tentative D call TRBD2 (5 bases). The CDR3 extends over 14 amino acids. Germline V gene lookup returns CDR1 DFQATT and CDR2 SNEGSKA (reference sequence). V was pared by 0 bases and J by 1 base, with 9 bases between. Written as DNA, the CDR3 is TGCAGTGCTAGAGATGGGGAGCCCCAAGAGACCCAGTACTTC. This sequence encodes CSARDGEPQETQYF.

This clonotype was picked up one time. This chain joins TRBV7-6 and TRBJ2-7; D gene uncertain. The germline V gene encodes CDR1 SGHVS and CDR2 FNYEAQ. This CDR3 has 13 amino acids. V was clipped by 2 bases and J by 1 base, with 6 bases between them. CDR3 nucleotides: TGTGCCAGCAGCTTACAGACTTCCTACGAGCAGTACTTC. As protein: CASSLQTSYEQYF.

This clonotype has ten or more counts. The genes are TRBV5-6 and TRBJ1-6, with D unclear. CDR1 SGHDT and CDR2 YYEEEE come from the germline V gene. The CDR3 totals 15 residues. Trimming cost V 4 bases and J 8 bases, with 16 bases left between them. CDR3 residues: CASSTSSNRYSPLHF. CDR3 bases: TGTGCCAGCAGCACCTCCAGCAACCGATATTCACCCCTCCACTTT. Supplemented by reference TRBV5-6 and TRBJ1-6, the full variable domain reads DAGVTQSPTHLIKTRGQQVTLRCSPKSGHDTVSWYQQALGQGPQFIFQYYEEEERQRGNFPDRFSGHQFPNYSSELNVNALLLGDSALYLCASSTSSNRYSPLHFGNGTRLTVT.

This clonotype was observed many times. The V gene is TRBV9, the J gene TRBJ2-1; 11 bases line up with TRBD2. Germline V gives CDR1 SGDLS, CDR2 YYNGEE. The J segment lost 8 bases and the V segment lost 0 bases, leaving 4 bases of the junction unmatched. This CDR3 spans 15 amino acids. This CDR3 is CASSVGLAGRDEQFF. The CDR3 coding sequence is TGTGCCAGCAGCGTAGGACTAGCGGGGAGGGATGAGCAGTTCTTC.

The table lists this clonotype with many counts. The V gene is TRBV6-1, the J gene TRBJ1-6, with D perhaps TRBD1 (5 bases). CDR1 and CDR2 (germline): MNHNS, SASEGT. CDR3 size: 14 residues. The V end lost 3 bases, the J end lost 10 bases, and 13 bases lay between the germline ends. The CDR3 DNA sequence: TGTGCCAGCAGTGACCTGGGGGAACCCTCACCCCTCCACTTT. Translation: CASSDLGEPSPLHF.

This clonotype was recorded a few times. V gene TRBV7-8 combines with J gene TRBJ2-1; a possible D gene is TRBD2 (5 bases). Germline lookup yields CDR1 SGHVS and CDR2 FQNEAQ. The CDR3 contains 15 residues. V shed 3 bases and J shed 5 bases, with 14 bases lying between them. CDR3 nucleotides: TGTGCCAGCAGCTTGAGGACTGGAAGAAACAATGAGCAGTTCTTC. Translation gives CASSLRTGRNNEQFF.

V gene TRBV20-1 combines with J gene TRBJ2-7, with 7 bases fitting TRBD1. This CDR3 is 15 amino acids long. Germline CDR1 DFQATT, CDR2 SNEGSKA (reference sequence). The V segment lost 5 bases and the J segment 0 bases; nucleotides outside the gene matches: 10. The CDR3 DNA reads TGCAGTGCTCACGACAGGGTCGAGAGCTCCTACGAGCAGTACTTC. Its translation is CSAHDRVESSYEQYF.

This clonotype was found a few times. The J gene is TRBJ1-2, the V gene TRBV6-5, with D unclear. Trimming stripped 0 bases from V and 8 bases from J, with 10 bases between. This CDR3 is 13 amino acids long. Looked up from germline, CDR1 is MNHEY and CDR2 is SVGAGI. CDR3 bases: TGTGCCAGCAGTTACTCGGGTGGGAGCGGCTACACCTTC. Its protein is CASSYSGGSGYTF.

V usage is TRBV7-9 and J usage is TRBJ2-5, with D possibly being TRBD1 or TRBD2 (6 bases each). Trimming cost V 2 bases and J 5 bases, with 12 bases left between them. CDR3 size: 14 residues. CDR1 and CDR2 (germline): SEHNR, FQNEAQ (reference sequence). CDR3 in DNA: TGTGCCAGCAGCTTAAAGGGGGGCTGGGAGACCCAGTACTTC. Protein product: CASSLKGGWETQYF. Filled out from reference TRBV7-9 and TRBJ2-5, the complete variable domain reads DTGVSQNPRHKITKRGQNVTFRCDPISEHNRLYWYRQTLGQGPEFLTYFQNEAQLEKSRLLSDRFSAERPKGSFSTLEIQRTEQGDSAMYLCASSLKGGWETQYFGPGTRLLVL.

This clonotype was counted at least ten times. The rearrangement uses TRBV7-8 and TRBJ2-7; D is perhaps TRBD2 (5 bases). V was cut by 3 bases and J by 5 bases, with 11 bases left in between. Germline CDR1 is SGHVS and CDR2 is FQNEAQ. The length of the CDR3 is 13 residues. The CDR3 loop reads CASSLYDGDEQYF. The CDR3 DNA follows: TGTGCCAGCAGCTTGTATGACGGGGACGAGCAGTACTTC.

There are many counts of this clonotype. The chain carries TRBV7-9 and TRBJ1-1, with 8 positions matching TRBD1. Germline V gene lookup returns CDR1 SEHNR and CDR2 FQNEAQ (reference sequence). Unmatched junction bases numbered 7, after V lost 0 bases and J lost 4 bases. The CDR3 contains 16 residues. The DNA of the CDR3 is TGTGCCAGCAGCTTAGCGCCAGGGGGCCGAGGCACTGAAGCTTTCTTT. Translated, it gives CASSLAPGGRGTEAFF. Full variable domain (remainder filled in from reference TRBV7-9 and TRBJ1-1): DTGVSQNPRHKITKRGQNVTFRCDPISEHNRLYWYRQTLGQGPEFLTYFQNEAQLEKSRLLSDRFSAERPKGSFSTLEIQRTEQGDSAMYLCASSLAPGGRGTEAFFGQGTRLTVV.

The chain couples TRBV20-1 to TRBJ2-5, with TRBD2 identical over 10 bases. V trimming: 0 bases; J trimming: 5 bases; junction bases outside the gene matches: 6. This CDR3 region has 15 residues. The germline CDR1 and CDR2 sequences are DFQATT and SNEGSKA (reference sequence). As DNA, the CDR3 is TGCAGTGCTAGAGAACAACTAGCGGGACATGAGACCCAGTACTTC. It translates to CSAREQLAGHETQYF.

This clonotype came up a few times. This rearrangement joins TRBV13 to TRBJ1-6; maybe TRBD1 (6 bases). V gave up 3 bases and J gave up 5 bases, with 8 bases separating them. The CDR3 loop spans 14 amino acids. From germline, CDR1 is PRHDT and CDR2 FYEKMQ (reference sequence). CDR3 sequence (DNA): TGTGCCAGCAGCTTCCGGACAGATAATTCACCCCTCCACTTT. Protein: CASSFRTDNSPLHF. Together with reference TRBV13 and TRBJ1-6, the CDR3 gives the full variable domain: AAGVIQSPRHLIKEKRETATLKCYPIPRHDTVYWYQQGPGQDPQFLISFYEKMQSDKGSIPDRFSAQQFSDYHSELNMSSLELGDSALYFCASSFRTDNSPLHFGNGTRLTVT.

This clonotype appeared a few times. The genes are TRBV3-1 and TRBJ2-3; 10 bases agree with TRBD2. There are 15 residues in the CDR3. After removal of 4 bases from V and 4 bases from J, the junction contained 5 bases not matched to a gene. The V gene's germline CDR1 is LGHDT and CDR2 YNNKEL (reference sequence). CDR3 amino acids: CASSLGLAVSDTQYF. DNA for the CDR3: TGTGCCAGCAGCCTAGGACTAGCGGTCTCAGATACGCAGTATTTT.

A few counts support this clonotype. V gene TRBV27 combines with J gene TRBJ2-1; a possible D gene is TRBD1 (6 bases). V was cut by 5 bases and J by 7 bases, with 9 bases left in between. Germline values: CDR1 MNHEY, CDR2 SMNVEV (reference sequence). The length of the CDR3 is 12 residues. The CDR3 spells CASSTGSNEQFF. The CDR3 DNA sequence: TGTGCCAGCAGTACAGGGTCGAATGAGCAGTTCTTC.

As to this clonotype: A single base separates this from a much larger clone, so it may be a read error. This chain's CDR3 is CSARRVAGEQFF. In nucleotides, the CDR3 is TGCAGTGCTAGAAGGGTAGCGGGTGAGCAGTTCTTC. V is TRBV20-1 and J is TRBJ2-1; 7 bases are shared with TRBD2. Trimming took 2 bases from V and 9 from J; bases not matched to a gene: 4. Germline V gene sequence: CDR1 DFQATT, CDR2 SNEGSKA (reference sequence). This CDR3 comprises 12 residues.

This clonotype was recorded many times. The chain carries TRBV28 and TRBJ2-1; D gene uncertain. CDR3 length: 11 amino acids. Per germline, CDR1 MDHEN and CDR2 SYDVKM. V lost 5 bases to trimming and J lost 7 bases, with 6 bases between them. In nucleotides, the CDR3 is TGTGCCAGCAGTGATGGGAATGAGCAGTTCTTC. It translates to CASSDGNEQFF.

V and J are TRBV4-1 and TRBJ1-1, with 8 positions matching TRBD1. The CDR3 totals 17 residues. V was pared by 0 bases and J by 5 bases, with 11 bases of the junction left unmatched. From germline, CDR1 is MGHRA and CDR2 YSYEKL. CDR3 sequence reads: CASSQEGPSGGITEAFF. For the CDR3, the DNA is TGCGCCAGCAGCCAAGAAGGTCCTTCAGGGGGCATAACTGAAGCTTTCTTT.

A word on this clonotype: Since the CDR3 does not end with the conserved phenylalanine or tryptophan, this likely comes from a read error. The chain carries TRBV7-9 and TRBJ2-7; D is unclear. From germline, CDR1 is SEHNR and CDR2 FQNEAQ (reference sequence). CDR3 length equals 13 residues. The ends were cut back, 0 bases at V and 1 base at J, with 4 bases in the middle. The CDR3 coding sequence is TGTGCCAGCAGCTTAGCTTTTTCCTACGAGCAGTACATC. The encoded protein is CASSLAFSYEQYI.

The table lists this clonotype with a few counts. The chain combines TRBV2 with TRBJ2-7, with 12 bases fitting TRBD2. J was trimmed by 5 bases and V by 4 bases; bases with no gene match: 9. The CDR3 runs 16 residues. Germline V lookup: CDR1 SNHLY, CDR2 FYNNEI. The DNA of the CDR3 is TGTGCCAGCAGTGCCTCTAGCGGGAGGGCCTCGAACGAGCAGTACGTC. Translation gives CASSASSGRASNEQYV.